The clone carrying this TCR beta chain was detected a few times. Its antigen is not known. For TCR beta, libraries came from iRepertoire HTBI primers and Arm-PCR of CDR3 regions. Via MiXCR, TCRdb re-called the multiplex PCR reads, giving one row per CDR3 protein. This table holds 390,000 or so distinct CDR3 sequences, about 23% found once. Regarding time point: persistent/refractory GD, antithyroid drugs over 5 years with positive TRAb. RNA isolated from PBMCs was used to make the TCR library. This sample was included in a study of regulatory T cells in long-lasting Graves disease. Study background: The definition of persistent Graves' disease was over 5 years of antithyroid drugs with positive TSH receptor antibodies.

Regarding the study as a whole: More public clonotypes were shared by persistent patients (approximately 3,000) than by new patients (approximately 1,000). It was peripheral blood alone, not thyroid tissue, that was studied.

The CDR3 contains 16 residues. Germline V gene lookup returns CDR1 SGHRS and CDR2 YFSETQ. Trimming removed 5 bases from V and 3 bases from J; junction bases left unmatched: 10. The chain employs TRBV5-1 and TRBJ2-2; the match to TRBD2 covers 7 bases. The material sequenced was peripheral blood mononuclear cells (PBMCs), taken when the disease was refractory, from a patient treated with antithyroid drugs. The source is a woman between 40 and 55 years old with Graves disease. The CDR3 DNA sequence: TGCGCCAGCAGAATGAGCGGGATGAGGTACACCGGGGAGCTGTTTTTT. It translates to CASRMSGMRYTGELFF.